Shown below are 15 T cell receptor beta chains from a single sample sequenced in a study of T-cell memory formation after mild COVID-19. TCRdb re-called the 5' RACE reads with MiXCR, one entry per CDR3 protein. The sample lists 150,000 to 200,000 distinct CDR3 sequences; 16% were seen once. The sample consisted of PBMCs or a T cell subset sorted from them (not recorded which). Source of these receptors: an adult woman who had mild COVID-19 (a few samples of this study predate the infection). Cell type and time point are not known.

V usage is TRBV6-2 or TRBV6-3 and J usage is TRBJ2-3; TRBD2 matches at 14 bases. Germline assignment: CDR1 MNHEY and CDR2 SVGEGT. J lost 3 bases, V lost 4 bases, and 6 bases had no gene match. The CDR3 has 17 amino acids. CDR3 sequence: CASSFSGLAGGTDTQYF. For the CDR3, the DNA is TGTGCCAGCAGTTTTTCAGGACTAGCGGGGGGAACAGATACGCAGTATTTT.

The rearrangement links TRBV7-9 to TRBJ2-2, with D possibly TRBD2 on 5 matching bases. The length of the CDR3 is 15 residues. The V and J ends lost 5 bases and 6 bases respectively, with 16 bases between them. Germline V gene sequence: CDR1 SEHNR, CDR2 FQNEAQ (reference sequence). The CDR3 DNA reads as TGTGCCAGCAGCCCACCCGGGATCAATGCCGGGGAGCTGTTTTTT. It is translated as CASSPPGINAGELFF.

V gene TRBV7-8 combines with J gene TRBJ2-7; 10 bases line up with TRBD2. The V and J ends lost 0 bases and 4 bases, in that order; junction bases with no gene match: 6. Germline-derived CDR1 and CDR2 are SGHVS and FQNEAQ. The CDR3 contains 16 residues. The CDR3: CASSLASGGAAYEQYF. The CDR3 DNA follows: TGTGCCAGCAGCTTAGCGAGCGGGGGGGCCGCATACGAGCAGTACTTC.

The chain carries TRBV5-6 and TRBJ2-3, with 7 bases matching TRBD1. Trimming at V came to 0 bases and at J to 1 base, leaving 5 bases not matched to a gene. CDR3 length equals 16 residues. CDR1 and CDR2 (germline): SGHDT, YYEEEE. The CDR3 here is CASSLGTGHRTDTQYF. The DNA of the CDR3 is TGTGCCAGCAGCTTGGGGACAGGTCATCGCACAGATACGCAGTATTTT.

The chain is built from TRBV20-1 and TRBJ2-2; 10 bases align to TRBD2. The CDR3 spans 15 residues. Germline V lookup: CDR1 DFQATT, CDR2 SNEGSKA (reference sequence). The J segment lost 7 bases and the V segment lost 5 bases, leaving 10 bases of the junction unmatched. The CDR3 coding sequence is TGCAGTGCTCCCCCAGCGGGAGGGCCAGACGGGGAGCTGTTTTTT. Protein: CSAPPAGGPDGELFF.

This clonotype has only a few counts. The V gene is TRBV5-1, the J gene TRBJ2-5, with D possibly TRBD1 on 5 matching bases. The V end lost 0 bases, the J end lost 5 bases, and 11 bases lay between the germline ends. The CDR3 consists of 14 residues. Germline CDR1 and CDR2: SGHRS and YFSETQ. CDR3 coding DNA: TGCGCCAGCAGCTTGGCACAGGTGGGGGAGACCCAGTACTTC. Protein product: CASSLAQVGETQYF.

V usage is TRBV3-1 and J usage is TRBJ1-1; D is unresolved. The germline V and J ends were trimmed by 4 bases and 7 bases, with 16 bases remaining between them. This CDR3 has 14 residues. Germline CDR1 and CDR2: LGHDT and YNNKEL (reference sequence). The CDR3: CASSRQADTFEAFF. CDR3 DNA sequence: TGTGCCAGCAGCCGTCAAGCCGACACGTTTGAAGCTTTCTTT.

There are a few counts of this clonotype. This CDR3 reads CAWSVPGSSNQPQHF. CDR3 nucleotide sequence: TGTGCCTGGAGTGTACCAGGGTCTAGCAATCAGCCCCAGCATTTT. This chain joins TRBV30 and TRBJ1-5; D is possibly TRBD1 (5 bases). In germline, CDR1 is GTSNPN, CDR2 SVGIG (reference sequence). V lost 0 bases to trimming and J lost 0 bases, with 9 bases between them. There are 15 residues in the CDR3.

J is TRBJ2-5 and V is TRBV29-1; D is unclear. Trimming stripped 3 bases from V and 3 bases from J, with 14 bases between. CDR3 length: 14 residues. Germline V lookup: CDR1 SQVTM, CDR2 ANQGSEA. CDR3 residues: CSVDMSQQKETQYF. The CDR3 DNA sequence: TGCAGCGTTGATATGAGTCAGCAAAAAGAGACCCAGTACTTC. Drawing the rest from reference TRBV29-1 and TRBJ2-5, the complete variable domain is SAVISQKPSRDICQRGTSLTIQCQVDSQVTMMFWYRQQPGQSLTLIATANQGSEATYESGFVIDKFPISRPNLTFSTLTVSNMSPEDSSIYLCSVDMSQQKETQYFGPGTRLLVL.

The gene calls are TRBV5-1 and TRBJ2-2, with D perhaps matching TRBD1 (6 bases). Trimming left V 4 bases short and J 7 bases short, with 14 bases between. This CDR3 is 14 amino acids long. Per germline, CDR1 SGHRS and CDR2 YFSETQ. CDR3 sequence reads: CASSRDIEHGELFF. CDR3 in DNA: TGCGCCAGCAGCCGGGACATTGAACACGGGGAGCTGTTTTTT.

The chain couples TRBV12-3 or TRBV12-4 to TRBJ2-7; no clear D gene. The ends were cut back, 3 bases at V and 5 bases at J, with 14 bases in the middle. The CDR3 length is 14 residues. The CDR3 coding sequence is TGTGCCAGCAGTTTGAGTCTAGGTAAGAACGAGCAGTACTTC. Its protein is CASSLSLGKNEQYF.

Details on this clonotype: This may stem from a read error, because a much larger clone lies one nucleotide away. The chain uses TRBV15 and TRBJ2-7; 8 positions match TRBD1. The CDR3 is 16 residues long. CDR1 and CDR2 (germline): LNHNV, YYDKDF (reference sequence). V shed 1 base and J 5 bases; nucleotides not matched to a gene: 10. The CDR3 is CATSRVQGQGRNEQYF. CDR3 bases: TGTGCCACCAGCAGAGTTCAAGGACAGGGAAGGAACGAGCAGTACTTC.

This clonotype came up a few times. The gene calls are TRBV29-1 and TRBJ1-2; no definite D call. Germline CDR1 reads SQVTM; CDR2 reads ANQGSEA. With 6 bases removed from V and 3 bases from J, the gap between germline ends came to 11 bases. The CDR3 extends over 12 amino acids. The CDR3 here is CSVEHQHYGYTF. CDR3 nucleotides: TGCAGCGTGGAACATCAGCACTATGGCTACACCTTC.

V gene TRBV7-9 combines with J gene TRBJ1-1, with D uncertain. This CDR3 contains 12 residues. Germline loops: CDR1 SEHNR, CDR2 FQNEAQ (reference sequence). Trimming took 5 bases from V and 7 from J, leaving 11 bases between them. In nucleotides, the CDR3 is TGTGCCAGCAGCGGAATATATGATGAAGCTTTCTTT. The encoded protein is CASSGIYDEAFF.

This clonotype occurred a few times. CDR3 DNA sequence: TGTGCCAGCAGCTTAAGAGGACAGGGGCCGTCCTACGAGCAGTACTTC. It yields the protein CASSLRGQGPSYEQYF. This chain uses TRBV7-6 with TRBJ2-7; 9 bases align to TRBD1. Trimming took 2 bases from V and 1 from J; bases not matched to a gene: 6. This CDR3 has 16 residues. Germline CDR1 reads SGHVS; CDR2 reads FNYEAQ. The full variable domain, its missing parts supplied by reference TRBV7-6 and TRBJ2-7, is GAGVSQSPRYKVTKRGQDVALRCDPISGHVSLYWYRQALGQGPEFLTYFNYEAQQDKSGLPNDRFSAERPEGSISTLTIQRTEQRDSAMYRCASSLRGQGPSYEQYFGPGTRLTVT.